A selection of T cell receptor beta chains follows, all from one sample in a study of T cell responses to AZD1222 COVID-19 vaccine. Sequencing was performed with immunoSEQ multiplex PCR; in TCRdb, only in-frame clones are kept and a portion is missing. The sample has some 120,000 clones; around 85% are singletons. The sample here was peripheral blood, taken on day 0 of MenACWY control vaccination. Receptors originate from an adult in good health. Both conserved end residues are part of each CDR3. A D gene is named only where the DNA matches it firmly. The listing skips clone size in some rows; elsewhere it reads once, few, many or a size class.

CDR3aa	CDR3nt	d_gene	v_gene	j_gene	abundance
CAWGLSRASNTEAFF	TGTGCCTGGGGGTTGTCGAGGGCCTCGAACACTGAAGCTTTCTTT	-	TRBV30	TRBJ1-1	-
CARSLDGTTSSKNIQYF	TGTGCCAGAAGCTTGGATGGGACTACATCGAGCAAAAACATTCAGTACTTC	TRBD2	TRBV5-3	TRBJ2-4	-
CASSRTSGGYYNEQFF	TGTGCCAGCAGCCGGACTAGCGGGGGATACTACAATGAGCAGTTCTTC	TRBD2	TRBV7-6	TRBJ2-1	-
CASSYFRTSEAFF	TGTGCCAGCAGTTACTTCCGTACAAGTGAAGCTTTCTTT	-	TRBV6-2/TRBV6-3	TRBJ1-1	few
CASREGRNEQYF	TGTGCCAGCAGGGAAGGGCGGAACGAGCAGTACTTC	-	TRBV2	TRBJ2-7	-
CASSLEVGTEAFF	TGTGCCAGCAGCTTGGAGGTGGGTACTGAAGCTTTCTTT	-	TRBV5-4	TRBJ1-1	-
CASSQVQVVSYEQYF	TGCGCCAGCAGCCAAGTTCAGGTCGTCTCCTACGAGCAGTACTTC	-	TRBV4-1	TRBJ2-7	-
CSAFQGTQYF	TGCAGTGCGTTTCAGGGTACGCAGTATTTT	-	TRBV20-1	TRBJ2-3	-
CASSPTPGQDTDTQYF	TGTGCCAGCTCACCGACTCCGGGACAGGACACAGATACGCAGTATTTT	TRBD1	TRBV18	TRBJ2-3	-
CASTLWGVGNTIYF	TGTGCCAGCACCTTGTGGGGGGTAGGAAACACCATATATTTT	-	TRBV11-2	TRBJ1-3	-
CASTTTVTMNTEAFF	TGTGCCAGCACCACGACGGTAACCATGAACACTGAAGCTTTCTTT	-	TRBV6-6	TRBJ1-1	once
CASSLMGVSSNEQFF	TGCGCCAGCAGCTTGATGGGGGTGAGCTCCAATGAGCAGTTCTTC	-	TRBV5-1	TRBJ2-1	-
CASSPSEYNEQFF	TGTGCCAGCAGTCCAAGCGAGTACAATGAGCAGTTCTTC	-	TRBV9	TRBJ2-1	-
CATSDMGTGGNYGYTF	TGTGCCACCAGTGATATGGGGACAGGGGGCAACTATGGCTACACCTTC	TRBD1	TRBV24-1	TRBJ1-2	-
CASSPDWFDEKLFF	TGTGCCAGTAGCCCGGACTGGTTCGATGAAAAACTGTTTTTT	-	TRBV19	TRBJ1-4	-
CASSLLHRNTIYF	TGTGCCAGCAGTTTACTCCATCGAAACACCATATATTTT	-	TRBV28	TRBJ1-3	-
CASSSHSFPEAFF	TGTGCCAGCAGCTCTCACAGTTTCCCTGAAGCTTTCTTT	-	TRBV7-9	TRBJ1-1	-
CASSSYLGLAGAGEQYF	TGTGCCAGCAGCAGCTACCTCGGACTAGCGGGGGCGGGGGAGCAGTACTTC	TRBD2	TRBV4-2	TRBJ2-7	-
CASSYGVNTGELFF	TGTGCCAGCAGTTACGGGGTGAACACCGGGGAGCTGTTTTTT	-	TRBV6-6	TRBJ2-2	-
CASSGRGALLSETQYF	TGTGCCAGCAGCGGACGGGGGGCCCTCTTGAGCGAGACCCAGTACTTC	-	TRBV5-6	TRBJ2-5	-
CASSMGGRMPYGYTF	TGCGCCAGCAGCATGGGGGGACGGATGCCCTATGGCTACACCTTC	-	TRBV5-1	TRBJ1-2	-
CACRTGGSGNTIYF	TGTGCCTGCAGGACAGGGGGCTCTGGAAACACCATATATTTT	TRBD1	TRBV24-1	TRBJ1-3	-
CASSLGNYGYTF	TGTGCCAGCAGCTTGGGTAACTATGGCTACACCTTC	-	TRBV5-5	TRBJ1-2	-
CAIRNRNQVHDYTF	TGTGCCATCAGGAACAGGAATCAGGTGCATGACTACACCTTC	-	TRBV10-3	TRBJ1-2	-
CASSQSENTEAFF	TGTGCCAGCAGTCAGTCGGAGAACACTGAAGCTTTCTTT	-	TRBV25-1	TRBJ1-1	many
CASSQETGAIRPQHF	TGCGCCAGCAGCCAAGAAACAGGGGCAATCCGGCCCCAGCATTTT	TRBD1	TRBV4-1	TRBJ1-5	once
CASSLSGGADTQYF	TGTGCCAGCAGCCTTAGCGGGGGGGCAGATACGCAGTATTTT	TRBD2	TRBV4-2	TRBJ2-3	-
CASSALAGRDTQYF	TGTGCCAGCAGCGCACTAGCGGGTAGGGATACGCAGTATTTT	TRBD2	TRBV11-1	TRBJ2-3	-
CASSLHRDRVQNTEAFF	TGTGCCAGCAGTCTCCACCGGGACAGGGTTCAGAACACTGAAGCTTTCTTT	TRBD1	TRBV3-1/TRBV3-2	TRBJ1-1	-
CASSSDGNTEAFF	TGTGCCAGCTCGTCGGACGGGAACACTGAAGCTTTCTTT	-	TRBV18	TRBJ1-1	few
CASSQDPGTGLNEQFF	TGTGCCAGCAGCCAAGATCCCGGCACAGGGCTCAATGAGCAGTTCTTC	-	TRBV14	TRBJ2-1	-
CASAMTGDGNQPQHF	TGTGCCAGCGCTATGACAGGGGATGGCAATCAGCCCCAGCATTTT	TRBD1	TRBV9	TRBJ1-5	-
CASSPDSARREKLFF	TGTGCCAGCAGCCCCGACTCAGCAAGACGTGAAAAACTGTTTTTT	-	TRBV7-9	TRBJ1-4	-
CASSLGTENTEAFF	TGTGCCAGCAGCTTAGGGACAGAGAACACTGAAGCTTTCTTT	-	TRBV7-6	TRBJ1-1	-
CASSLAFGAGISTEAFF	TGTGCCAGCAGCTTAGCGTTCGGGGCAGGGATTAGCACTGAAGCTTTCTTT	-	TRBV7-2	TRBJ1-1	-
CASSVASNTEAFF	TGTGCCAGCAGCGTAGCATCGAACACTGAAGCTTTCTTT	-	TRBV9	TRBJ1-1	-
CASSQANEQFF	TGTGCCAGCAGCCAGGCGAATGAGCAGTTCTTC	-	TRBV3-1/TRBV3-2	TRBJ2-1	-
CASSYFPNYGYTF	TGTGCCAGCAGTTATTTTCCTAACTATGGCTACACCTTC	-	TRBV6-2/TRBV6-3	TRBJ1-2	-
CASSPGTGLVGALHF	TGTGCCAGCTCACCAGGGACTGGGCTCGTCGGGGCCCTCCACTTT	-	TRBV18	TRBJ1-6	-
CASSETGVGFF	TGTGCCAGCAGTGAGACGGGCGTAGGGTTCTTC	-	TRBV6-1	TRBJ2-1	-
CASSLQGGFGTGELFF	TGTGCCAGCAGCTTACAGGGGGGATTTGGGACCGGGGAGCTGTTTTTT	TRBD1	TRBV5-4	TRBJ2-2	-
CASSPNMGNTEAFF	TGCGCCAGCAGCCCCAACATGGGGAACACTGAAGCTTTCTTT	-	TRBV5-1	TRBJ1-1	-
CASSIYFSGYGYTF	TGTGCCAGTAGTATCTACTTTTCCGGCTATGGCTACACCTTC	-	TRBV19	TRBJ1-2	once
CASSLAGGAGEKLFF	TGTGCCAGCAGCTTAGCGGGGGGGGCTGGTGAAAAACTGTTTTTT	-	TRBV7-2	TRBJ1-4	-
CASSIGGQWNSPLHF	TGTGCCAGTAGTATCGGGGGGCAGTGGAATTCACCCCTCCACTTT	-	TRBV19	TRBJ1-6	-
CASSRRQGVGYTF	TGTGCCAGCAGCCGTCGACAGGGGGTCGGCTACACCTTC	TRBD1	TRBV12-3/TRBV12-4	TRBJ1-2	many
CASSPRQRPGTGELFF	TGTGCCAGCAGTCCTCGACAGCGACCAGGCACCGGGGAGCTGTTTTTT	-	TRBV28	TRBJ2-2	-
CASSQDLTRGTTNEKLFF	TGCGCCAGCAGCCAAGATCTTACGAGGGGTACAACTAATGAAAAACTGTTTTTT	-	TRBV4-3	TRBJ1-4	few
CASSELGSSTDTQYF	TGTGCCAGCAGTGAACTCGGGAGTAGCACAGATACGCAGTATTTT	-	TRBV25-1	TRBJ2-3	-
CASSFDHNSDNEQFF	TGTGCCAGCAGTTTTGATCACAATTCAGACAATGAGCAGTTCTTC	-	TRBV28	TRBJ2-1	-
CASSYLPRTGDSPLHF	TGTGCCAGCAGTTACCTTCCGAGGACAGGGGATTCACCCCTCCACTTT	TRBD1	TRBV6-2/TRBV6-3	TRBJ1-6	-
CASSRRGRLLISGNTIYF	TGTGCTAGCAGTCGCAGGGGGCGACTACTTATCTCTGGAAACACCATATATTTT	TRBD1	TRBV7-7	TRBJ1-3	few